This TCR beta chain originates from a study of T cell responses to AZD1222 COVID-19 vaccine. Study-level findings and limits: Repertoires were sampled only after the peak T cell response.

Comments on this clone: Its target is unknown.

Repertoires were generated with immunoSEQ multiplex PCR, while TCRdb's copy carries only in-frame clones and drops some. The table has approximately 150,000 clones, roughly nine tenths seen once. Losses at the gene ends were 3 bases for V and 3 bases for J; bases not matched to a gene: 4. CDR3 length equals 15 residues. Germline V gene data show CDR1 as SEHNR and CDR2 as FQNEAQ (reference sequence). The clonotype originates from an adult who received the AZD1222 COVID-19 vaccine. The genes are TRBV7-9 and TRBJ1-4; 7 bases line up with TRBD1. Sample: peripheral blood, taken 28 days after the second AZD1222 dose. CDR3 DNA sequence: TGTGCCAGCAGCTTCCCGACAGGGCCTAATGAAAAACTGTTTTTT. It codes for CASSFPTGPNEKLFF.